The 18 T cell receptor beta chains below were found in one sample sequenced in a study of cytomegalovirus exposure and HLA in healthy donors. Primers for the PCR totalled 60 Vbeta and 13 Jbeta. Sequencing used immunoSEQ multiplex PCR; TCRdb keeps in-frame clones, though not all of them. The repertoire includes around 140,000 clones, roughly three quarters of them detected once, and about 1% sits in the top ten. Sample: PBMCs. These TCRs come from a male donor in good health and CMV-seronegative.

On this clone: Other DNA sequences of this sample code for an identical CDR3. The chain links TRBV5-1 to TRBJ2-3; TRBD2 aligns across 10 bases. CDR1 is SGHRS and CDR2 is YFSETQ in the germline V gene. J gave up 2 bases and V 4 bases, and 4 bases lay outside the gene matches. The CDR3 is made up of 15 amino acids. CDR3 in amino acids: CASSLTSGSTDTQYF. The CDR3 nucleotides read TGCGCCAGCAGCCTGACTAGCGGGTCCACAGATACGCAGTATTTT.

V and J are TRBV7-2 and TRBJ2-1; 7 bases agree with TRBD2. CDR3 length: 14 residues. Per the germline V gene, CDR1 is SGHTA and CDR2 is FQGNSA. Trimming cost V 5 bases and J 9 bases; bases outside gene matches: 10. As DNA, the CDR3 is TGTGCCAGCAGCCTCTTGGGAGGGGTCAGTGAGCAGTTCTTC. Amino acids: CASSLLGGVSEQFF.

J is TRBJ2-3 and V is TRBV10-3; 8 nucleotides line up with TRBD2. The CDR3 runs to 17 residues. The germline V gene encodes CDR1 ENHRY and CDR2 SYGVKD. V lost 0 bases, J lost 1 base, and 6 bases stayed unmatched. CDR3 DNA sequence: TGTGCCATCAGTGAGTCGGTAGCGGGGTCAGGCACAGATACGCAGTATTTT. It is translated as CAISESVAGSGTDTQYF.

The J gene is TRBJ2-7, the V gene TRBV27, with 8 bases fitting TRBD1. The CDR3 has 14 residues. Losses at the gene ends were 6 bases for V and 4 bases for J; bases not matched to a gene: 8. Germline CDR1 is MNHEY and CDR2 is SMNVEV (reference sequence). The CDR3 loop is CASRDAGGQYEQYF. The DNA for the CDR3 is TGTGCCAGCAGGGACGCAGGGGGCCAATACGAGCAGTACTTC.

This clone showed up just a few times. The V and J genes are TRBV20-1 and TRBJ1-2, with D perhaps matching TRBD1 (5 bases). Trimming left V 6 bases short and J 7 bases short, with 12 bases between. The CDR3 has 11 amino acids. In germline, CDR1 is DFQATT, CDR2 SNEGSKA (reference sequence). CDR3 nucleotide sequence: TGCAGTGCGGGGGGGAGTGGTGGCTACACCTTC. Translated: CSAGGSGGYTF.

The rearrangement links TRBV5-4 to TRBJ2-3; TRBD2 matches 9 bases. The length of the CDR3 is 14 residues. Germline V CDR1 and CDR2: SGHNT, YYREEE (reference sequence). Germline trimming cut 3 bases from V and 5 bases from J; bases unmatched to any gene: 4. The CDR3 nucleotides read TGTGCCAGCAGCTCAGCGGGGGGCGGAGATACGCAGTATTTT. This gives the protein CASSSAGGGDTQYF.

The V and J genes are TRBV2 and TRBJ1-5; 7 nucleotides agree with TRBD1. This CDR3 has 16 residues. Germline V gives CDR1 SNHLY, CDR2 FYNNEI. Trimming cost V 0 bases and J 7 bases; bases outside gene matches: 9. The CDR3 loop is CASSEALKGASQPQHF. CDR3 sequence (DNA): TGTGCCAGCAGTGAAGCGCTAAAGGGGGCTAGCCAGCCCCAGCATTTT.

This chain links TRBV7-8 with TRBJ1-3, with D perhaps matching TRBD1 (6 bases). The germline V gene encodes CDR1 SGHVS and CDR2 FQNEAQ. The CDR3 consists of 17 residues. Trimming took off 5 bases at V and 0 bases at J, with 17 bases between the two ends. The CDR3 sequence is CASSPAAGGPSGNTIYF. CDR3 in DNA: TGTGCCAGCAGCCCCGCGGCCGGGGGGCCCTCTGGAAACACCATATATTTT.

The chain uses TRBV7-2 and TRBJ2-7, with TRBD2 matching over 12 bases. The CDR3 loop spans 15 amino acids. Germline CDR1 reads SGHTA; CDR2 reads FQGNSA. The V segment lost 2 bases and the J segment 5 bases; nucleotides outside the gene matches: 4. The CDR3 is CASSLIPSGGDEQYF. CDR3 bases: TGTGCCAGCAGCTTAATACCTAGCGGGGGGGACGAGCAGTACTTC.

The chain recombines TRBV4-3 with TRBJ1-1, with 9 bases lining up with TRBD1. This CDR3 has 19 amino acids. Germline V gives CDR1 LGHNA, CDR2 YSLEER. Trimming at V came to 1 base and at J to 0 bases, leaving 12 bases not matched to a gene. In DNA, the CDR3 is TGCGCCAGCAGCCAAGCGGGGACAGGGCTAGAGGGGTTGAACACTGAAGCTTTCTTT. Its protein is CASSQAGTGLEGLNTEAFF.

V gene TRBV7-2 combines with J gene TRBJ1-4; 9 nucleotides match TRBD1. CDR1 SGHTA and CDR2 FQGNSA come from the germline V gene. Trimming removed 3 bases from V and 4 bases from J; junction bases left unmatched: 3. The CDR3 is made up of 15 amino acids. This CDR3 is CASSFTGGFNEKLFF. For the CDR3, the DNA is TGTGCCAGCAGCTTCACAGGGGGCTTTAATGAAAAACTGTTTTTT. Full variable domain (remainder filled in from reference TRBV7-2 and TRBJ1-4): GAGVSQSPSNKVTEKGKDVELRCDPISGHTALYWYRQSLGQGLEFLIYFQGNSAPDKSGLPSDRFSAERTGGSVSTLTIQRTQQEDSAVYLCASSFTGGFNEKLFFGSGTQLSVL.

The chain is built from TRBV9 and TRBJ1-5; 7 bases agree with TRBD1. This CDR3 is built from 15 residues. The trim removed 0 bases at V and 5 bases at J, leaving 5 bases unmatched. Germline CDR1 is SGDLS and CDR2 is YYNGEE. CDR3 nucleotides: TGTGCCAGCAGCGTAGGCGGGACAGCCTATCAGCCCCAGCATTTT. Its protein is CASSVGGTAYQPQHF.

This clone was picked up a small number of times. V is TRBV11-3 and J is TRBJ2-1; 7 bases are shared with TRBD2. From germline, CDR1 is SGHNT and CDR2 YENEEA. This CDR3 has 15 residues. V shed 5 bases, J shed 3 bases, and the junction held 7 bases outside the gene matches. The DNA for the CDR3 is TGTGCCAGCAGCCCAGGTCCGGGGGGCTACAATGAGCAGTTCTTC. Translating gives CASSPGPGGYNEQFF. The full variable domain, rest sourced from reference TRBV11-3 and TRBJ2-1, is EAGVVQSPRYKIIEKKQPVAFWCNPISGHNTLYWYLQNLGQGPELLIRYENEEAVDDSQLPKDRFSAERLKGVDSTLKIQPAELGDSAVYLCASSPGPGGYNEQFFGPGTRLTVL.

The V and J genes are TRBV5-1 and TRBJ2-3; 8 bases agree with TRBD2. The CDR3 has 16 amino acids. Germline V gene data show CDR1 as SGHRS and CDR2 as YFSETQ. V lost 6 bases and J lost 1; bases outside the gene matches: 10. The CDR3 reads CASTLPAGGGTDTQYF. CDR3 nucleotides: TGCGCCAGCACCCTCCCGGCGGGGGGAGGCACAGATACGCAGTATTTT.

This clone was picked up one time. J is TRBJ2-1 and V is TRBV27; possible D gene TRBD2, 7 bases. Germline assignment: CDR1 MNHEY and CDR2 SMNVEV (reference sequence). V was trimmed by 3 bases and J by 8 bases, leaving 23 bases between them. The CDR3 consists of 17 residues. Here the CDR3 DNA reads TGTGCCAGCAGTTTTCTCCCCGCGGGGGCCCTATCCGATGAGCAGTTCTTC. Translating gives CASSFLPAGALSDEQFF.

The V gene is TRBV11-2, the J gene TRBJ2-5, with 14 bases identical to TRBD2. This CDR3 region has 16 residues. The junction had 7 bases not matched to a gene; V was cut back by 5 bases and J by 5 bases. Germline assignment: CDR1 SGHAT and CDR2 FQNNGV. CDR3 bases: TGTGCCAGCAGCCCAGGGACTAGCGGGGGAGGGGAGACCCAGTACTTC. Encoded protein: CASSPGTSGGGETQYF.

The rearrangement uses TRBV27 and TRBJ1-1; TRBD1 might be the D (5 bases). With 5 bases removed from V and 11 bases from J, the gap between germline ends came to 18 bases. Germline V lookup: CDR1 MNHEY, CDR2 SMNVEV (reference sequence). The CDR3 is 13 amino acids. CDR3 in amino acids: CASSLQWGGTAFF. In DNA form, the CDR3 reads TGTGCCAGCAGTCTCCAATGGGGGGGGACGGCTTTCTTT.

This clone has only a few counts. This chain joins TRBV18 and TRBJ2-5; a possible D gene is TRBD2 (5 bases). Trimming took 5 bases from V and 1 from J, leaving 20 bases between them. Germline V gene data show CDR1 as KGHSH and CDR2 as LQKENI. This CDR3 comprises 17 residues. CDR3 sequence (DNA): TGTGCCAGCTCATCGACCAAGGACTCAAGACCCCAAGAGACCCAGTACTTC. Translation: CASSSTKDSRPQETQYF.